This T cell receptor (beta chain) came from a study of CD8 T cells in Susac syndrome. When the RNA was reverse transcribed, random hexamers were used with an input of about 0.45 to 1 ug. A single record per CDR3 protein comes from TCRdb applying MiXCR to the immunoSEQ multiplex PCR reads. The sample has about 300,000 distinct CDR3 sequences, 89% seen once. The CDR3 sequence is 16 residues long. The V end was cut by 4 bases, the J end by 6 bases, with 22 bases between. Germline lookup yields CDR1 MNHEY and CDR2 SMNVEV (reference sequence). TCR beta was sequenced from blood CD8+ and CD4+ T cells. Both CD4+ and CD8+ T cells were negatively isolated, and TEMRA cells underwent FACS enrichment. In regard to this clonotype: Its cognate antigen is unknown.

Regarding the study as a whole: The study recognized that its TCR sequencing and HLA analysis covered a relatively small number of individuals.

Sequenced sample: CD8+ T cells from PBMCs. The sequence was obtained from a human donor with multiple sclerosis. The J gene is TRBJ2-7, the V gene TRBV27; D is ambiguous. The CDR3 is CASSSEPGLHPGEQYF. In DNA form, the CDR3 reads TGTGCCAGCAGTTCCGAACCGGGCCTCCATCCTGGCGAGCAGTACTTC.